Following are 11 T cell receptor beta chains from one sample sequenced in a study of cytomegalovirus exposure and HLA in healthy donors. Use of 60 Vbeta and 13 Jbeta primers characterized the PCR. TCRdb's table, derived via immunoSEQ multiplex PCR, lists solely in-frame clones and lacks some. The sample carries about 200,000 clones, 82% recorded once. The sample comprised PBMCs. The origin of the receptors is a woman in her forties in good health and CMV-seronegative.

This chain joins TRBV9 and TRBJ1-1; D is ambiguous. V lost 3 bases to trimming and J lost 0 bases, with 15 bases between them. The CDR3 covers 16 residues. The germline V gene has CDR1 SGDLS and CDR2 YYNGEE. CDR3 in amino acids: CASSGNYSSMNTEAFF. The DNA for the CDR3 is TGTGCCAGCAGCGGCAATTACAGCAGCATGAACACTGAAGCTTTCTTT. Looking up the rest from reference TRBV9 and TRBJ1-1 gives the full variable domain: DSGVTQTPKHLITATGQRVTLRCSPRSGDLSVYWYQQSLDQGLQFLIQYYNGEERAKGNILERFSAQQFPDLHSELNLSSLELGDSALYFCASSGNYSSMNTEAFFGQGTRLTVV.

In its sample, this clone was seen a few times. The V gene is TRBV5-8, the J gene TRBJ2-5, with D perhaps TRBD1 (5 bases). The CDR3 spans 14 residues. Trimming left V 2 bases short and J 2 bases short, with 10 bases between. The germline V gene has CDR1 SGHTS and CDR2 YDEGEE. CDR3 residues: CASSFWGRQETQYF. In DNA, the CDR3 is TGTGCCAGCAGCTTTTGGGGCAGACAAGAGACCCAGTACTTC.

The V call is TRBV4-2, the J call TRBJ2-2, with 14 nucleotides matching TRBD2. The CDR3 loop spans 18 amino acids. Germline V gene lookup returns CDR1 LGHNA and CDR2 YNFKEQ. After removal of 2 bases from V and 4 bases from J, the junction contained 6 bases not matched to a gene. The CDR3 DNA is TGTGCCAGCAGCCAAAGACTAGCGGGAGGGTTAAGCACCGGGGAGCTGTTTTTT. Its protein product is CASSQRLAGGLSTGELFF.

This clone has a single count. The rearrangement joins TRBV6-5 to TRBJ1-6; 7 bases align to TRBD1. Germline loops: CDR1 MNHEY, CDR2 SVGAGI. Losses at the gene ends were 2 bases for V and 13 bases for J; bases not matched to a gene: 8. This CDR3 comprises 14 residues. In DNA, the CDR3 is TGTGCCAGCAGTTACACGGAAACAGGGGCCCCCCTCCACTTT. Its protein is CASSYTETGAPLHF.

The chain recombines TRBV7-9 with TRBJ2-3; a weak D match, TRBD1 (5 bases). The CDR3 is 16 residues long. Germline lookup yields CDR1 SEHNR and CDR2 FQNEAQ (reference sequence). V was trimmed by 1 base and J by 3 bases, leaving 14 bases between them. The CDR3 region has the DNA TGTGCCAGCAGCTTAGGGCAGGGAATTGAAACAGATACGCAGTATTTT. Residues: CASSLGQGIETDTQYF.

V and J are TRBV27 and TRBJ2-7, with D perhaps TRBD2 (6 bases). The CDR3 extends over 14 amino acids. V was cut by 5 bases and J by 0 bases, with 11 bases left in between. Germline V gene sequence: CDR1 MNHEY, CDR2 SMNVEV (reference sequence). CDR3 sequence: CASSLGTLSYEQYF. CDR3 in DNA: TGTGCCAGCAGTCTGGGGACTCTCTCCTACGAGCAGTACTTC.

V usage is TRBV5-5 and J usage is TRBJ2-5; D call uncertain. V lost 0 bases and J lost 5, with 5 bases in between. Germline CDR1 SGHKS, CDR2 YYEKEE (reference sequence). CDR3 length: 12 residues. CDR3 residues: CASSLDSETQYF. Here the CDR3 DNA reads TGTGCCAGCAGCTTGGATAGTGAGACCCAGTACTTC.

The chain recombines TRBV5-1 with TRBJ2-7; TRBD2 is a possible D gene (5 bases). CDR1 is SGHRS, CDR2 YFSETQ, per germline. V dropped 3 bases and J dropped 5 bases, with 24 bases sitting between them. The CDR3 extends over 17 amino acids. The CDR3 sequence is CASSWVTWSGSENEQYF. The DNA of the CDR3 is TGCGCCAGCAGCTGGGTGACTTGGTCGGGGTCCGAAAACGAGCAGTACTTC.

The rearrangement links TRBV4-1 to TRBJ1-1; D not resolved. The ends were cut back, 7 bases at V and 1 base at J, with 16 bases in the middle. The CDR3 length is 15 residues. The germline V gene has CDR1 MGHRA and CDR2 YSYEKL. The CDR3 here is CASNPSKAGNTEAFF. The CDR3 nucleotides are TGCGCCAGCAACCCGAGCAAGGCGGGGAACACTGAAGCTTTCTTT.

The CDR3: CASTSSGNLGETQYF. CDR3 nucleotide sequence: TGTGCCAGCACCTCCAGCGGGAACCTCGGAGAGACCCAGTACTTC. The genes are TRBV27 and TRBJ2-5, with 7 nucleotides matching TRBD2. With V trimmed by 7 bases and J by 4 bases, 12 bases remained unmatched. The germline CDR1 and CDR2 sequences are MNHEY and SMNVEV (reference sequence). The CDR3 extends over 15 amino acids.

This chain uses TRBV28 with TRBJ1-2, with D unclear. The germline gives CDR1 MDHEN, CDR2 SYDVKM. V gave up 5 bases and J gave up 1 base, with 11 bases separating them. This CDR3 comprises 14 residues. DNA for the CDR3: TGTGCCAGCAGTAGGACGGGGATTAACTATGGCTACACCTTC. Protein: CASSRTGINYGYTF.